Following are 20 T cell receptor beta chains from one sample sequenced in a study of blood T cell repertoires in COVID-19. Assay used: immunoSEQ multiplex PCR; TCRdb lists only in-frame clones, some missing. The sample consists of tens of thousands of clones, 70% to 85% of them appearing once. The specimen sequenced was peripheral blood. These TCRs come from an elderly man with COVID-19, enrolled during active disease.

This clone showed up just a few times. The rearrangement joins TRBV24-1 to TRBJ1-2; 11 nucleotides match TRBD1. With 4 bases clipped from V and 9 bases from J, the junction kept 9 bases outside the gene matches. The CDR3 consists of 15 residues. CDR1 is KGHDR, CDR2 SFDVKD, per germline. The chain's CDR3 is CATSDPRGTGGSYTF. The CDR3 DNA reads TGTGCCACCAGTGACCCCAGAGGGACAGGGGGGAGCTACACCTTC.

The V call is TRBV3-1 (or the pseudogene TRBV3-2), the J call TRBJ2-2; no firm D call. CDR1 is LGHDT and CDR2 is YNNKEL in the germline V gene (reference sequence). The length of the CDR3 is 16 residues. V was shortened by 4 bases and J by 4 bases, with 16 bases between the two germline ends. CDR3 sequence reads: CASSPTASWVTGELFF. CDR3 nucleotides: TGTGCCAGCAGCCCAACGGCTAGTTGGGTCACCGGGGAGCTGTTTTTT.

The CDR3 is CASSESFRATDTQYF. The CDR3 DNA reads as TGTGCCAGCAGTGAAAGCTTCCGAGCCACAGATACGCAGTATTTT. V is TRBV6-1 and J is TRBJ2-3; unclear D gene. In germline, CDR1 is MNHNS, CDR2 SASEGT. Trimming removed 2 bases from V and 2 bases from J, with 11 bases in between. This CDR3 comprises 15 residues.

This sequence joins TRBV6-2 or TRBV6-3 and TRBJ1-2; the D is unclear. The V gene lost 2 bases and the J gene lost 5 bases, with 9 bases spanning the gap. Germline CDR1 MNHEY, CDR2 SVGEGT. CDR3 length: 13 residues. This chain's CDR3 is CASSYRVPYGYTF. The CDR3 DNA follows: TGTGCCAGCAGTTACCGAGTTCCTTATGGCTACACCTTC.

This chain links TRBV11-2 with TRBJ2-1; D possibly corresponds to TRBD1 (5 bases). CDR3 size: 15 residues. V dropped 2 bases and J dropped 0 bases, with 8 bases sitting between them. Germline CDR1 is SGHAT and CDR2 is FQNNGV. The CDR3 loop is CASSLRQSSYNEQFF. In DNA, the CDR3 is TGTGCCAGCAGCTTAAGACAGAGCTCCTACAATGAGCAGTTCTTC.

V usage is TRBV7-9 and J usage is TRBJ2-1, with TRBD2 identical over 7 bases. CDR1 is SEHNR and CDR2 is FQNEAQ in the germline V gene (reference sequence). With V trimmed by 0 bases and J by 2 bases, 4 bases remained unmatched. The CDR3 is 16 residues long. CDR3: CASSLALAGAYNEQFF. The CDR3 coding sequence is TGTGCCAGCAGCTTAGCGCTTGCGGGAGCCTACAATGAGCAGTTCTTC.

V and J are TRBV12-3 or TRBV12-4 and TRBJ2-5; possible D gene TRBD2, 6 bases. Trimming removed 5 bases at V and 2 bases at J, with 9 bases between. CDR3 length equals 13 residues. CDR3 DNA: TGTGCCAGCAGTAGAGGGACTCAAGAGACCCAGTACTTC. Protein sequence: CASSRGTQETQYF.

This clone appeared a single time. This chain links TRBV29-1 with TRBJ2-5, with 7 bases that match TRBD1. The CDR3 loop spans 13 amino acids. CDR1 and CDR2 (germline): SQVTM, ANQGSEA. The trim removed 7 bases at V and 4 bases at J, leaving 9 bases unmatched. CDR3 DNA: TGCAGCGGTACCCACGACAGGGCAGAGACCCAGTACTTC. Amino acid sequence: CSGTHDRAETQYF. The full variable domain, rest sourced from reference TRBV29-1 and TRBJ2-5, is SAVISQKPSRDICQRGTSLTIQCQVDSQVTMMFWYRQQPGQSLTLIATANQGSEATYESGFVIDKFPISRPNLTFSTLTVSNMSPEDSSIYLCSGTHDRAETQYFGPGTRLLVL.

This clone was seen only once. The V gene is TRBV5-4, the J gene TRBJ2-3; 12 bases line up with TRBD2. The CDR3 is 15 amino acids. Unmatched junction bases numbered 4, after V lost 4 bases and J lost 4 bases. Looked up from germline, CDR1 is SGHNT and CDR2 is YYREEE (reference sequence). CDR3 protein: CASSGGTSGPDTQYF. The CDR3 DNA is TGTGCCAGCAGCGGTGGGACTAGCGGGCCAGATACGCAGTATTTT.

The genes are TRBV9 and TRBJ1-2; 11 nucleotides align to TRBD1. The CDR3 totals 16 residues. Germline V lookup: CDR1 SGDLS, CDR2 YYNGEE. Trimming at V came to 3 bases and at J to 3 bases, leaving 7 bases not matched to a gene. CDR3 sequence reads: CASSEKGQGADYGYTF. In DNA form, the CDR3 reads TGTGCCAGCAGCGAAAAAGGACAGGGGGCTGACTATGGCTACACCTTC.

The rearrangement uses TRBV30 and TRBJ1-3, with TRBD1 identical over 11 bases. The CDR3 runs 15 residues. CDR1 and CDR2 from the germline V gene are GTSNPN and SVGIG (reference sequence). V dropped 5 bases and J dropped 2; count of bases not matched to a gene: 5. The chain's CDR3 is CAWQGQGGPGNTIYF. DNA of the CDR3: TGTGCCTGGCAGGGACAGGGGGGCCCTGGAAACACCATATATTTT. The full variable domain, its missing parts supplied by reference TRBV30 and TRBJ1-3, is SQTIHQWPATLVQPVGSPLSLECTVEGTSNPNLYWYRQAAGRGLQLLFYSVGIGQISSEVPQNLSASRPQDRQFILSSKKLLLSDSGFYLCAWQGQGGPGNTIYFGEGSWLTVV.

The V call is TRBV7-6, the J call TRBJ2-7; TRBD2 agrees at 9 bases. The CDR3 runs 13 residues. J lost 3 bases, V lost 7 bases, and 4 bases had no gene match. Per the germline V gene, CDR1 is SGHVS and CDR2 is FNYEAQ. CDR3 in DNA: TGTGCCAGCAAAGCTAGCGGGGACTACGAGCAGTACGTC. Its translation is CASKASGDYEQYV.

The chain has TRBV2 and TRBJ1-1; 7 positions match TRBD1. The CDR3 loop spans 12 amino acids. CDR1 SNHLY and CDR2 FYNNEI come from the germline V gene. J lost 6 bases, V lost 5 bases, and 3 bases had no gene match. The chain's CDR3 is CASSYRGAEAFF. For the CDR3, the DNA is TGTGCCAGCAGTTACAGGGGCGCTGAAGCTTTCTTT.

The chain employs TRBV5-1 and TRBJ2-2, with D maybe TRBD1 (5 bases). The ends were cut back, 4 bases at V and 1 base at J, with 11 bases in the middle. This CDR3 spans 15 amino acids. Looked up from germline, CDR1 is SGHRS and CDR2 is YFSETQ. For the CDR3, the DNA is TGCGCCAGCAGCCCATCAAGGGGGAACACCGGGGAGCTGTTTTTT. Protein: CASSPSRGNTGELFF.

V gene TRBV7-3 combines with J gene TRBJ1-2; D is perhaps TRBD1 (5 bases). The V gene lost 2 bases and the J gene lost 7 bases, with 11 bases spanning the gap. Germline loops: CDR1 SGHTA, CDR2 FQGTGA. The CDR3 length is 13 residues. The DNA of the CDR3 is TGTGCCAGCAGCTTAGGGGGGGTATTTGGCTACACCTTC. Its translation: CASSLGGVFGYTF.

The chain has TRBV19 and TRBJ1-5; D is undetermined. Deletions cut 3 bases from V and 2 bases from J, with 5 bases between. The CDR3 length is 13 residues. Germline loops: CDR1 LNHDA, CDR2 SQIVND (reference sequence). CDR3 amino acids: CASSITGNQPQHF. The CDR3 DNA is TGTGCCAGTAGTATCACAGGCAATCAGCCCCAGCATTTT.

This chain links TRBV29-1 with TRBJ1-2, with TRBD1 matching 8 bases. CDR1 and CDR2 from the germline V gene are SQVTM and ANQGSEA. The ends lost 6 bases at V and 5 bases at J; junction bases unmatched: 14. This CDR3 comprises 15 residues. CDR3 DNA sequence: TGCAGCGTCCCTGGTCAGGGGGCGGCATCATATGGCTACACCTTC. Protein sequence: CSVPGQGAASYGYTF.

The rearrangement links TRBV5-1 to TRBJ2-5; 7 nucleotides align to TRBD2. V was clipped by 2 bases and J by 4 bases; unmatched bases: 8. The CDR3 contains 15 residues. Germline assignment: CDR1 SGHRS and CDR2 YFSETQ. DNA of the CDR3: TGCGCCAGCAGCTTATACTCGGGGGGTACAGAGACCCAGTACTTC. This translates into CASSLYSGGTETQYF.

The V call is TRBV7-2, the J call TRBJ2-3; D perhaps matches TRBD2 (5 bases). CDR1 is SGHTA, CDR2 FQGNSA, per germline. Trimming took 1 base from V and 0 from J, leaving 14 bases between them. The CDR3 is 17 amino acids. The CDR3 is CASSLEASGSSTDTQYF. The CDR3 bases are TGTGCCAGCAGCTTAGAGGCCTCGGGATCTAGCACAGATACGCAGTATTTT.

The chain joins TRBV20-1 to TRBJ2-1; D gene unclear. V was clipped by 1 base and J by 5 bases, with 3 bases between them. This CDR3 comprises 11 residues. Germline V lookup: CDR1 DFQATT, CDR2 SNEGSKA (reference sequence). In DNA form, the CDR3 reads TGCAGTGCTAGAGGTAACAATGAGCAGTTCTTC. Amino acids: CSARGNNEQFF.